This T cell receptor (beta chain) was sequenced in a study of vaccination effects on CD4 cells after COVID-19. This CDR3 spans 12 amino acids. V lost 8 bases to trimming and J lost 0 bases, with 5 bases between them. Germline CDR1 ENHRY, CDR2 SYGVKD. General study points: Clones of infection and vaccine origin contracted markedly late after vaccination. Healthy vaccinees had only 1 of 255 vaccine-induced clones cross-react with common cold coronaviruses.

Expansion with viral peptide pools was applied to antigen-specific CD4+ T cells by the ViraFEST assay prior to sequencing. CD4+ T cells were isolated after about nine days of culture. Everyone in the study got two shots of either the BNT162b2 or mRNA-1273 vaccine. PBMC cultures contained approximately 1.8 million cells per well, 7.5 to 10 IU/ml IL-2 and 10 ug/ml peptides. This clone was found a few times. The target antigen is unknown. Generated by immunoSEQ multiplex PCR, the TCRdb table keeps only in-frame clones and is missing some. Of about 28,000 clones listed, roughly 70% are singletons. The sequencing used CD4+ T cells from PBMCs cultured with HCoV-NL63 spike peptides, collected after COVID-19 vaccination. This chain connects TRBV10-3 to TRBJ1-5; no clear D. The origin of this receptor is a human donor who received a COVID-19 vaccine. Here the CDR3 reads CAISPSNQPQHF. The CDR3 nucleotides read TGTGCCATCTCTCCTAGCAATCAGCCCCAGCATTTT.